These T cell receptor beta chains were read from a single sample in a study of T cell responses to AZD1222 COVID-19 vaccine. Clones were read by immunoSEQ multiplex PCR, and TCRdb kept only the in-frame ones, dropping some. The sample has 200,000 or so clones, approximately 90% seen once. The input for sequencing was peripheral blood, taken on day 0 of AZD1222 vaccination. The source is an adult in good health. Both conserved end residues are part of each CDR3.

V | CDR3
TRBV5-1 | CASSLDGAPTNEKLFF
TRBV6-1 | CASSELAVDTQYF
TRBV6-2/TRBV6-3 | CASSYSLGGYTF
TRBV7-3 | CASSLTSSGRRDTGELFF
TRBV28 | CASSPHFPAASTDTQYF
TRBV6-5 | CASSPTRWESYEQFF
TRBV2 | CASDRDANTGELFF
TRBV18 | CASSAGLAGNWNEQFF
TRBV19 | CASSVRDMVLAQFF
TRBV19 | CASSIVKTLVTGELFF
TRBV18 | CASSPATNQPQHF
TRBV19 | CASSMRFSSYNSPLHF
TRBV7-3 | CASSHDSSNQPQHF
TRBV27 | CASSHLGEAFF
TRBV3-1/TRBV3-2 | CASSQKNKGLAGGRSYEQYF
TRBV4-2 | CASSQEGQGALETQYF
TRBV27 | CATAAEINNEQFF
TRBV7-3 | CASSPVGPNTQYF
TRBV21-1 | CASSKEVGRGQSNEKLFF
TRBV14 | CASSHNGLGKLFF
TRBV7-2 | CASSGRDSSYEQYF
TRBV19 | CASSPTGASSYEQYF
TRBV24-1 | CATSRGGEQFF
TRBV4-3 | CASSQERQGEGYGYTF
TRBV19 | CASSNLIGTGSFNEQFF
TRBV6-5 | CASSPLVGETQYF
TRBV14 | CASSQITDTQYF
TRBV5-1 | CASSYDSDYGYTF
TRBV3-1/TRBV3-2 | CASSITRQVRFVPLHF
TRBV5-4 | CASSGQGTGANVLTF
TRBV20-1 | CSASRIRDGSNQPQHF